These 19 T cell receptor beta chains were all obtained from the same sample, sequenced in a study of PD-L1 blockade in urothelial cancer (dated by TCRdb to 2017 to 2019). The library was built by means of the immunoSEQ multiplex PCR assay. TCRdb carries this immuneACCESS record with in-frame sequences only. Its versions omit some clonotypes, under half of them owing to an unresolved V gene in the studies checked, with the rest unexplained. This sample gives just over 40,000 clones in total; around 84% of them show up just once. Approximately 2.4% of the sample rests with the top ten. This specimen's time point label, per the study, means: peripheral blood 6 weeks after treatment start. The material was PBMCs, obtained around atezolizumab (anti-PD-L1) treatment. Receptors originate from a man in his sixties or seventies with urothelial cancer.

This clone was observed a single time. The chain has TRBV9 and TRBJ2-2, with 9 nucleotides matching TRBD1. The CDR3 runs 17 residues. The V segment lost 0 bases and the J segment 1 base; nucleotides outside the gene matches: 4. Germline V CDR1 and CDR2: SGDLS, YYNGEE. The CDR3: CASSVALGQGNTGELFF. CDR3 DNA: TGTGCCAGCAGCGTAGCTCTGGGACAGGGGAACACCGGGGAGCTGTTTTTT.

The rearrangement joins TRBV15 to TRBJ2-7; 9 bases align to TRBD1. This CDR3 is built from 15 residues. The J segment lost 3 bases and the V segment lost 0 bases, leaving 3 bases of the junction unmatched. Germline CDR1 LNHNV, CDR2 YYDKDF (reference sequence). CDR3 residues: CATSREQGANYEQYF. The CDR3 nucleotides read TGTGCCACCAGCAGAGAACAGGGGGCTAACTACGAGCAGTACTTC.

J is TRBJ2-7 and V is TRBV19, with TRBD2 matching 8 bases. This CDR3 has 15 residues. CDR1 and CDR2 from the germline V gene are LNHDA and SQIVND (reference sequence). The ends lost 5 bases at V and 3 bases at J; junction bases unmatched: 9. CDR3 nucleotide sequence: TGTGCCAGTAGTTCCTCGGGAGGGCCGAGCTACGAGCAGTACTTC. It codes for CASSSSGGPSYEQYF.

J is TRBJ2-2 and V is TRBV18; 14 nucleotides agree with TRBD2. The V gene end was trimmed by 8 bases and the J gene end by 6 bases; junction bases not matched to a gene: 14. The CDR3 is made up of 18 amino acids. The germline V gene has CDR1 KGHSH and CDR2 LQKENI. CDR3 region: CASRLQGLAGGGSGELFF. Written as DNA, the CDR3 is TGTGCCAGCAGACTACAAGGACTAGCGGGAGGCGGATCCGGGGAGCTGTTTTTT.

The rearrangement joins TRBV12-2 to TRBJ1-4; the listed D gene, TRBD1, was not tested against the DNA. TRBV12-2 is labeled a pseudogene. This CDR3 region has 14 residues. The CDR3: CASRRGSYREKLFF. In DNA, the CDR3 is TGTGCAAGTCGCAGGGGGTCCTACAGGGAAAAACTGTTTTTT.

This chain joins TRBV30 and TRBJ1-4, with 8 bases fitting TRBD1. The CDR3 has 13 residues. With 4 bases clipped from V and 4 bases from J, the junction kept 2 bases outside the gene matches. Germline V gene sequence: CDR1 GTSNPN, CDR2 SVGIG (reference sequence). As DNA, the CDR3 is TGTGCCTGGAACAGGGGGGTTAATGAAAAACTGTTTTTT. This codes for CAWNRGVNEKLFF.

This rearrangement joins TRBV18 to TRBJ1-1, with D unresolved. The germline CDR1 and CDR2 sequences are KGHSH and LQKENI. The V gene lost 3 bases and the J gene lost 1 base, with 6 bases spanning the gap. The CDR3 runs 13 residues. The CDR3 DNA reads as TGTGCCAGCTCACCGCACAAGAACACTGAAGCTTTCTTT. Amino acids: CASSPHKNTEAFF. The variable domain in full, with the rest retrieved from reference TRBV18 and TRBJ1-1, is NAGVMQNPRHLVRRRGQEARLRCSPMKGHSHVYWYRQLPEEGLKFMVYLQKENIIDESGMPKERFSAEFPKEGPSILRIQQVVRGDSAAYFCASSPHKNTEAFFGQGTRLTVV.

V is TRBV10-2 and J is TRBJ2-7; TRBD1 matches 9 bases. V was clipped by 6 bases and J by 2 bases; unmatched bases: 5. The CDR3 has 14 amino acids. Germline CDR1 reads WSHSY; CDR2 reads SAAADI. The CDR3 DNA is TGCGCCAGCAGGTCCGGGACAGGGACCTACGAGCAGTACTTC. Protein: CASRSGTGTYEQYF.

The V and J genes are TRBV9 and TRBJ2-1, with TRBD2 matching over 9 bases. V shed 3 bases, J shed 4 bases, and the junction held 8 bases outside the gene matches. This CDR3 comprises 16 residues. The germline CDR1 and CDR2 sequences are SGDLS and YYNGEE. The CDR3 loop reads CASSAYSSGGYNEQFF. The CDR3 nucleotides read TGTGCCAGCAGCGCCTATAGTAGCGGGGGATACAATGAGCAGTTCTTC.

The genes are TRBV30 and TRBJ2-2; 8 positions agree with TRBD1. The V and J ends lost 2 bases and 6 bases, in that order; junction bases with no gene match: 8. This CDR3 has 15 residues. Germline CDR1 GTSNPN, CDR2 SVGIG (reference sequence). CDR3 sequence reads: CAWSLIGQGPGELFF. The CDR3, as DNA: TGTGCCTGGAGTCTCATTGGACAGGGACCCGGGGAGCTGTTTTTT.

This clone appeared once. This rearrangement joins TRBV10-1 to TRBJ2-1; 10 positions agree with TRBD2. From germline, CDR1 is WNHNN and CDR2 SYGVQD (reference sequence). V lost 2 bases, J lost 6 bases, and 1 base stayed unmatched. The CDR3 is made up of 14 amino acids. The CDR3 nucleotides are TGCGCCAGCAGTGAGAGCGGGAGGGCCAATGAGCAGTTCTTC. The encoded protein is CASSESGRANEQFF.

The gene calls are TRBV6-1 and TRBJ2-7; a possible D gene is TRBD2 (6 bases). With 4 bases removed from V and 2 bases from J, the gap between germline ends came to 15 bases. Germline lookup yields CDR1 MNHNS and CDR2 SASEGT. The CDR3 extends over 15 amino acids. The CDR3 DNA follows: TGTGCCAGCAGTGTGAGACGAAGGGAGGCCTACGAGCAGTACTTC. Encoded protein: CASSVRRREAYEQYF.

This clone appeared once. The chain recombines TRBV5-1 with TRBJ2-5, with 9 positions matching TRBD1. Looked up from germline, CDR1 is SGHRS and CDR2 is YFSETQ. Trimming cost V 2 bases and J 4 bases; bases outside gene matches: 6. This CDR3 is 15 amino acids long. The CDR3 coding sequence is TGCGCCAGCAGCTTAGACACAGGGGGCCGAGAGACCCAGTACTTC. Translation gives CASSLDTGGRETQYF.

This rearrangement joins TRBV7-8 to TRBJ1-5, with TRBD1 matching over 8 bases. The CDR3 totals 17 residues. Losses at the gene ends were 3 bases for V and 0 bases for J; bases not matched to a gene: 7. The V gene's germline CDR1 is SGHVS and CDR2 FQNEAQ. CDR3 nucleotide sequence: TGTGCCAGCAGCTTGGTGACAGGGGAATATAGCAATCAGCCCCAGCATTTT. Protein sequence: CASSLVTGEYSNQPQHF. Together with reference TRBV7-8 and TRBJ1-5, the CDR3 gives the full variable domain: GAGVSQSPRYKVAKRGQDVALRCDPISGHVSLFWYQQALGQGPEFLTYFQNEAQLDKSGLPSDRFFAERPEGSVSTLKIQRTQQEDSAVYLCASSLVTGEYSNQPQHFGDGTRLSIL.

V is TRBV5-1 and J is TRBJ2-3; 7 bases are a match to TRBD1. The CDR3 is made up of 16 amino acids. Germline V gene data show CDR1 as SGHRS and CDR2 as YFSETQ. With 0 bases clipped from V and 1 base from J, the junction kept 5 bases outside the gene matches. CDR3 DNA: TGCGCCAGCAGCTTGGGACAGGGCCCCCGCACAGATACGCAGTATTTT. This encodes CASSLGQGPRTDTQYF.

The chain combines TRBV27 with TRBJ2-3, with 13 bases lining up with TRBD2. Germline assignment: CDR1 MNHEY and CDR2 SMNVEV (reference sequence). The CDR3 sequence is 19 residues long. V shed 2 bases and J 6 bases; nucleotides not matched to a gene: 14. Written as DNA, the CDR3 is TGTGCCAGCAGTTTAAACCCTCTCGGACTAGCGGGAGTAGGCGATACGCAGTATTTT. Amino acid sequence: CASSLNPLGLAGVGDTQYF.

The CDR3 sequence: CASSFGSGMETQYF. The CDR3 DNA is TGTGCCAGCAGCTTCGGGTCTGGCATGGAGACCCAGTACTTC. J is TRBJ2-5 and V is TRBV7-9, with no clear D. The CDR3 has 14 amino acids. Germline V gives CDR1 SEHNR, CDR2 FQNEAQ (reference sequence). Trimming removed 3 bases from V and 5 bases from J, with 13 bases in between.

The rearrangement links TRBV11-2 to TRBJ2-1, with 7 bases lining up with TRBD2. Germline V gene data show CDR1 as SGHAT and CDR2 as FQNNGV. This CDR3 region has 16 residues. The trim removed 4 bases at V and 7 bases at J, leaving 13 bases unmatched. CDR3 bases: TGTGCCAGCAGCTCGTTGGGCGGGCGGACTAGTAATGAGCAGTTCTTC. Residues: CASSSLGGRTSNEQFF.

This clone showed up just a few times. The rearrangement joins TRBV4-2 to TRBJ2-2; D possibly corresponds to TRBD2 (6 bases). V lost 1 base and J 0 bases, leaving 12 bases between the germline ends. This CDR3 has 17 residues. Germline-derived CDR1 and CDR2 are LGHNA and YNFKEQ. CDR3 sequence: CASSQVSGASNTGELFF. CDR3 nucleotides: TGTGCCAGCAGCCAAGTCTCGGGAGCCTCGAACACCGGGGAGCTGTTTTTT.